A single T cell receptor (beta chain) is shown here with its context. Its specificity is not known. The read halts 3 residues ahead of the CDR3 end, with the missing end drawn from the germline J gene. CD4+CD25+CD127- Tregs, CD4+CD25- non-Tregs, CD4 and CD8 cells were sorted. V was clipped by 6 bases and J by 3 bases, with 12 bases between them. This CDR3 contains 14 residues. CDR1 SNHLY and CDR2 FYNNEI come from the germline V gene. Sequencing used immunoSEQ multiplex PCR; TCRdb keeps in-frame clones, though not all of them. The repertoire shows some 52,000 clones; the top ten hold 0.8% to 1%. This sample was included in a study of Tregs in tolerant kidney transplant recipients. Study outcomes and limitations: Antigen-driven expansion was suggested because donor-specific Tregs expanded more than all Tregs in tolerant patients. Validation in larger populations is needed because few patients were studied. Nucleotide sequences could not be compared across some patients' samples due to primer changes.

The sample in question was CD4+ T cells from blood, obtained before the transplant. The rearrangement links TRBV2 to TRBJ1-5; D is possibly TRBD1 (6 bases). The sequence was obtained from a human donor who received a combined kidney and bone marrow transplant. The CDR3 sequence: CASRTTGLNQPQHF. CDR3 DNA (partial): TGTGCCAGCAGAACGACAGGACTCAATCAGCCC.